Sequencing of this TCR beta chain was carried out in a study of post-analysis software for immune sequencing data (dated by TCRdb to about 2015). For the study in its entirety: Relapsing-remitting, secondary progressive and progressive-relapsing multiple sclerosis were recorded as disease courses, and subtype annotation was lacking for some patients. The multiple sclerosis patient repertoires were compared with approximately 11 previously published healthy control repertoires from donors aged about 6 to 26 years. A subset of samples was prepared in parallel using single-end sample barcoding, then pooled and co-amplified after Illumina adapter ligation. Study-level results and caveats: The multiple sclerosis patient group was slightly younger than the control group. Strong co-clustering of samples prepared in the same batch was shown by direct clustering with F measure, prompting a batch-effect correction. Normalized Chao1 diversity was significantly lower in multiple sclerosis patients than controls, suggesting substantial peripheral T-cell clonal expansion. Significantly higher frequencies in patients than in controls were found for five or six TRBV segments, including TRBV5-6, TRBV5-1 and TRBV20-1.

To prepare the library, PCR was applied. The instrument given in TCRdb is Illumina HiSeq 2500. To reduce PCR and sequencing biases, unique molecular identifiers were built into the TCR beta cDNA libraries. Per 1 to 10 million input T cells, 500,000 or so cDNA molecules were obtained, such that each molecule approximated one T cell. Patient libraries were prepared and sequenced with the same protocol used for the earlier healthy control dataset. Within a given batch, samples were prepared together, multiplexed and sequenced on the same HiSeq lane. Under the source paper's analysis protocol: Raw barcoded reads were processed with MIGEC, discarding single-read molecular identifier groups before consensus assembly and CDR3 extraction. VDJtools was used for post-analysis of the clonotype tables, with diversity normalized by down-sampling every dataset to the smallest sample size. Repertoire overlap clustering matched CDR3 amino acid but not nucleotide sequences to correct batch-related cross-sample contamination. TCRdb reran the public reads through fastp at Q25 and MiXCR, keeping productive beta chains. Each record represents a unique CDR3 protein, reported with the most common genes and DNA among its rows. The V and J calls were determined by TCRdb, not by the authors. This sample holds hundreds of thousands of distinct CDR3 sequences; less than 35% were observed only once. Clones ranked in the top ten supply 0.5% to 0.6% of the sample.

This clonotype was detected only a few times. Its antigen has not been determined. The input lacks base qualities; no much larger clone sits a single base away. To demonstrate the VDJtools post-analysis software, the study profiled TCR beta repertoires from the peripheral blood of about 13 young patients with multiple sclerosis. Multiple sclerosis patients were children and adolescents aged about 6 to 15 years. The CDR3, cysteine through phenylalanine, is 15 amino acids long. The kept DNA is CDR3 alone, 45 bases in frame from the first base. V loses 5 bases, J loses 5 bases, and the germline ends lie 18 bases apart. CDR1 and CDR2 (SEHNR, FQNEAQ) derive from the germline V gene (reference sequence).

The source is a girl between 10 and 17 years old with multiple sclerosis. Sequencing was performed on blood. Here the chain combines TRBV7-9 and TRBJ2-5, with TRBD2 as a weak D call on 6 bases. The CDR3 here reads CASSPGGLSGETQYF. The DNA sequence reads TGTGCCAGCAGCCCCGGGGGACTTTCGGGGGAGACCCAGTACTTC.